The clone carrying this T cell receptor beta chain was detected ten times or more. Its antigen remains unknown. The sample comes from a study of CD8 T cells in ankylosing spondylitis. In making TCR beta libraries, quantitative 5'-RACE with molecular barcodes was used. TCRdb independently ran MiXCR on the 5' RACE reads; one entry per CDR3 protein. The sample includes 750,000 to 850,000 distinct CDR3 sequences, roughly 12% of them seen just once. Findings and limits, study-wide: Ankylosing spondylitis blood seemed to carry a telltale TCR beta motif made of roughly eight highly homologous variants. Reports of some motif variants in reactive arthritis synovial fluid and blood predate this one. Reportedly, matched ankylosing spondylitis synovial fluid was significantly enriched for disease-linked clones.

Germline V CDR1 and CDR2: DFQATT, SNEGSKA (reference sequence). The J segment lost 3 bases and the V segment lost 0 bases, leaving 7 bases of the junction unmatched. The CDR3 is made up of 16 amino acids. The sequence derives from a male donor with ankylosing spondylitis. Sequenced sample: blood, either unsorted or a sorted T cell fraction (not recorded which). The rearrangement uses TRBV20-1 and TRBJ2-3; the match to TRBD2 covers 9 bases. CDR3 region: CSARDSEREATDTQYF. CDR3 nucleotides: TGCAGTGCTAGAGATTCCGAGCGGGAGGCGACAGATACGCAGTATTTT.